A selection of T cell receptor beta chains follows, all from one sample in a study of blood T cells in healthy people across ages. One entry per CDR3 protein, called by TCRdb with MiXCR from the 5' RACE reads. This sample has about 720,000 distinct CDR3 sequences, with 22% found just once. Sample: blood. Source of these receptors: a man between 65 and 79 years old in good health. CDR3s include the opening cysteine and the closing phenylalanine or tryptophan. A D gene is named only where the DNA matches it firmly. A row's size may be missing; if present it is once, few, many or a size class.

. TRBJ2-1 . TRBV5-1 CASSLGLSSGYEQFF TGCGCCAGCAGCTTGGGACTTTCCTCAGGGTATGAGCAGTTCTTC
. TRBJ1-1 few TRBV5-6 CASSLGRITEAFF TGTGCCAGCAGCTTGGGACGGATAACTGAAGCTTTCTTT
. TRBJ2-4 . TRBV15 CATSRASRGHFLAKNIQHF TGTGCCACCAGCAGAGCTTCAAGGGGACACTTTCTAGCCAAAAACATTCAGCACTTC
TRBD2 TRBJ2-7 few TRBV12-3/TRBV12-4 CASSLGLAGRNEQYF TGTGCCAGCAGTTTGGGACTAGCGGGGAGGAACGAGCAGTACTTC
TRBD2 TRBJ2-3 . TRBV5-1 CASSDASGSDTQYF TGCGCCAGCAGTGATGCTAGCGGGTCAGATACGCAGTATTTT
. TRBJ2-3 . TRBV3-1 CASSHRRTTSDTQYF TGTGCCAGCAGTCATAGGCGGACCACCTCAGATACGCAGTATTTT
. TRBJ1-3 few TRBV13 CASSSYGTPGNTIYF TGTGCCAGCAGCTCGTACGGGACTCCCGGAAACACCATATATTTT
. TRBJ1-1 few TRBV9 CASSVEAAGTEAFF TGTGCCAGCAGCGTAGAGGCAGCGGGGACTGAAGCTTTCTTT
. TRBJ2-3 . TRBV6-6 CASTYGTNNYDTDTQYF TGTGCCAGCACCTACGGGACAAACAACTACGACACAGATACGCAGTATTTT
TRBD1 TRBJ2-7 . TRBV29-1 CSVAGTTGISYEQYF TGCAGCGTTGCTGGAACGACAGGGATCTCCTACGAGCAGTACTTC
TRBD2 TRBJ2-3 . TRBV5-1 CASSSRGGSGRVNTDTQYF TGCGCCAGCAGCTCCCGGGGGGGTAGCGGGAGAGTGAACACAGATACGCAGTATTTT
. TRBJ1-6 few TRBV12-3/TRBV12-4 CASSLGMNGSPLHF TGTGCCAGCAGTTTAGGGATGAACGGTTCACCCCTCCACTTT
. TRBJ2-3 few TRBV4-2 CASSQEQRVTDTQYF TGTGCCAGCAGCCAAGAACAGCGGGTCACAGATACGCAGTATTTT
TRBD2 TRBJ2-3 few TRBV7-2 CASSHPSGGTDTQYF TGTGCCAGCAGCCACCCTAGCGGGGGTACAGATACGCAGTATTTT
. TRBJ2-3 few TRBV12-3/TRBV12-4 CASSLAEGTTDTQYF TGTGCCAGCAGTTTAGCGGAGGGAACGACAGATACGCAGTATTTT
TRBD1 TRBJ1-2 once TRBV19 CASSIAGQGSGGYTF TGTGCCAGTAGTATCGCGGGACAGGGTTCAGGTGGCTACACCTTC